One sample yielded the 18 T cell receptor beta chains listed below, sequenced in a study of CD8 T cells in ankylosing spondylitis. MiXCR was run by TCRdb on the 5' RACE reads, yielding one entry per CDR3 protein. The sample lists about 240,000 distinct CDR3 sequences; 8.6% were seen once. The sequencing sample was made of blood, either unsorted or a sorted T cell fraction (not recorded which). These receptor sequences come from a male donor with ankylosing spondylitis or in good health (not recorded which).

This clonotype was observed at least ten times. The V and J genes are TRBV7-2 and TRBJ2-1; D gene ambiguous. Germline CDR1 is SGHTA and CDR2 is FQGNSA. The V end lost 5 bases, the J end lost 6 bases, and 17 bases lay between the germline ends. The CDR3 has 15 residues. The CDR3 loop reads CASSDDLGRRNEQFF. The CDR3 DNA reads as TGTGCCAGCAGCGATGACCTTGGTAGGCGCAATGAGCAGTTCTTC.

This clonotype has at least ten counts. CDR3 in DNA: TGTGCCAGCAGCCCGATCCTCAGCGGGAGCATGTATACGAATGAGCAGTTCTTC. It is translated as CASSPILSGSMYTNEQFF. The chain couples TRBV11-1 to TRBJ2-1; 8 nucleotides match TRBD2. CDR1 is SGHAT and CDR2 is FQDESV in the germline V gene (reference sequence). With V trimmed by 5 bases and J by 7 bases, 19 bases remained unmatched. This CDR3 region has 18 residues. Together with reference TRBV11-1 and TRBJ2-1, the CDR3 gives the full variable domain: EAEVAQSPRYKITEKSQAVAFWCDPISGHATLYWYRQILGQGPELLVQFQDESVVDDSQLPKDRFSAERLKGVDSTLKIQPAELGDSAMYLCASSPILSGSMYTNEQFFGPGTRLTVL.

The rearrangement uses TRBV5-1 and TRBJ2-7, with D possibly TRBD1 on 6 matching bases. CDR1 SGHRS and CDR2 YFSETQ come from the germline V gene. Trimming stripped 4 bases from V and 3 bases from J, with 20 bases between. The CDR3 is 16 residues long. CDR3 nucleotide sequence: TGCGCCAGCAGCCCCACCCAGACAGGCGACCTCTACGAGCAGTACTTC. Protein: CASSPTQTGDLYEQYF.

In this sample, this clonotype turned up many times. For the CDR3, the DNA is TGCGCCAGCAGCTTGTATACGGGGAATCAGCCCCAGCATTTT. Encoded protein: CASSLYTGNQPQHF. The V call is TRBV5-1, the J call TRBJ1-5; D ambiguous. Germline V gene data show CDR1 as SGHRS and CDR2 as YFSETQ. This CDR3 contains 14 residues. V dropped 1 base and J dropped 4 bases, with 9 bases sitting between them.

This clonotype was seen many times. This rearrangement joins TRBV7-8 to TRBJ1-1, with TRBD1 as a possible D gene (5 bases). Germline V lookup: CDR1 SGHVS, CDR2 FQNEAQ. This CDR3 region has 13 residues. V lost 5 bases and J 5 bases, leaving 12 bases between the germline ends. The CDR3: CASSAGRGTEAFF. The CDR3 nucleotides read TGTGCCAGCAGCGCCGGGAGGGGAACTGAAGCTTTCTTT.

This clonotype showed up just a few times. The genes are TRBV20-1 and TRBJ1-1; D gene ambiguous. Germline V gives CDR1 DFQATT, CDR2 SNEGSKA (reference sequence). The CDR3 has 13 amino acids. The V end was cut by 2 bases, the J end by 4 bases, with 11 bases between. DNA of the CDR3: TGCAGTGCTAGAAAGGACGGGAGCACTGAAGCTTTCTTT. Protein sequence: CSARKDGSTEAFF.

In this sample, this clonotype turned up many times. The rearrangement joins TRBV20-1 to TRBJ2-7; 8 bases agree with TRBD2. Looked up from germline, CDR1 is DFQATT and CDR2 is SNEGSKA (reference sequence). The CDR3 is 14 residues long. V trimming: 0 bases; J trimming: 1 base; junction bases outside the gene matches: 2. This CDR3 is CSAREERGSYEQYF. The CDR3 nucleotides are TGCAGTGCTAGAGAGGAGCGGGGGTCCTACGAGCAGTACTTC.

The chain joins TRBV3-1 to TRBJ2-2; the D is unclear. The V and J ends lost 11 bases and 4 bases respectively, with 29 bases between them. This CDR3 contains 18 residues. Per the germline V gene, CDR1 is LGHDT and CDR2 is YNNKEL (reference sequence). Here the CDR3 reads CACCQDTVTRGPTGELFF. DNA of the CDR3: TGTGCCTGCTGCCAAGATACGGTAACGAGAGGTCCCACCGGGGAGCTGTTTTTT.

This chain connects TRBV4-3 to TRBJ2-7; D remains unclear. This CDR3 contains 13 residues. In germline, CDR1 is LGHNA, CDR2 YSLEER. Trimming shortened V by 0 bases and J by 7 bases, and 10 bases separated the two germline ends. The CDR3 sequence is CASSQDIPQEQYF. In DNA, the CDR3 is TGCGCCAGCAGCCAAGATATCCCCCAAGAGCAGTACTTC.

This clonotype was seen only a few times. The chain has TRBV3-1 and TRBJ1-1; maybe TRBD1 (5 bases). V was clipped by 4 bases and J by 1 base, with 10 bases between them. Germline V gene data show CDR1 as LGHDT and CDR2 as YNNKEL (reference sequence). CDR3 length: 14 amino acids. This chain's CDR3 is CASSPQERNTEAFF. The CDR3 coding sequence is TGTGCCAGCAGCCCACAGGAGCGGAACACTGAAGCTTTCTTT.

This clonotype was detected ten times or more. The gene calls are TRBV6-2 or TRBV6-3 and TRBJ1-1, with D unclear. This CDR3 comprises 14 residues. Germline V gives CDR1 MNHEY, CDR2 SVGEGT. The V end lost 6 bases, the J end lost 8 bases, and 19 bases lay between the germline ends. In DNA form, the CDR3 reads TGTGCCAGCAGACACCCGGACCTTTCAGCGGAAGCTTTCTTT. This encodes CASRHPDLSAEAFF.

The sample holds many counts of this clonotype. This sequence joins TRBV10-3 and TRBJ2-7, with 7 bases fitting TRBD2. The CDR3 covers 14 residues. Germline values: CDR1 ENHRY, CDR2 SYGVKD. V lost 3 bases and J lost 3; bases outside the gene matches: 5. Here the CDR3 DNA reads TGTGCCATCAGTGACCGGGACTACCACTACGAGCAGTACTTC. This encodes CAISDRDYHYEQYF.

The gene calls are TRBV12-3 or TRBV12-4 and TRBJ1-1; D is perhaps TRBD1 (5 bases). This CDR3 is built from 15 residues. V was pared by 6 bases and J by 4 bases, with 18 bases between. The CDR3 sequence is CASRPPGIRSTEAFF. CDR3 sequence (DNA): TGTGCCAGCAGGCCCCCAGGGATTCGCAGCACTGAAGCTTTCTTT.

The chain's CDR3 is CASSSTGALGEQYF. The CDR3 DNA follows: TGTGCCAGCAGTTCGACAGGGGCCTTGGGGGAGCAGTACTTC. The V gene is TRBV27, the J gene TRBJ2-7; the match to TRBD1 covers 8 bases. Looked up from germline, CDR1 is MNHEY and CDR2 is SMNVEV (reference sequence). V gave up 4 bases and J gave up 7 bases; unmatched junction bases: 9. The CDR3 totals 14 residues.

This clonotype was found many times. The chain is built from TRBV5-1 and TRBJ2-5, with D possibly TRBD1 on 6 matching bases. This CDR3 comprises 14 residues. Germline CDR1 SGHRS, CDR2 YFSETQ. V lost 4 bases to trimming and J lost 4 bases, with 14 bases between them. The CDR3 sequence is CASSTGQIGETQYF. DNA for the CDR3: TGCGCCAGCAGCACCGGACAGATCGGAGAGACCCAGTACTTC.

This clonotype appeared many times. This chain connects TRBV7-2 to TRBJ1-1, with TRBD1 identical over 9 bases. This CDR3 has 14 amino acids. With 3 bases clipped from V and 3 bases from J, the junction kept 2 bases outside the gene matches. Germline V gene data show CDR1 as SGHTA and CDR2 as FQGNSA. CDR3 sequence: CASSFTGGDTEAFF. Here the CDR3 DNA reads TGTGCCAGCAGCTTTACAGGGGGCGACACTGAAGCTTTCTTT. Based on the CDR3 plus reference TRBV7-2 and TRBJ1-1, the full variable domain is GAGVSQSPSNKVTEKGKDVELRCDPISGHTALYWYRQSLGQGLEFLIYFQGNSAPDKSGLPSDRFSAERTGGSVSTLTIQRTQQEDSAVYLCASSFTGGDTEAFFGQGTRLTVV.

This clonotype showed up many times. J is TRBJ2-5 and V is TRBV20-1; 7 nucleotides line up with TRBD1. V was pared by 4 bases and J by 2 bases, with 7 bases of the junction left unmatched. The CDR3 totals 14 residues. Germline CDR1 DFQATT, CDR2 SNEGSKA (reference sequence). CDR3 amino acids: CSATALTGQETQYF. The CDR3 bases are TGCAGTGCTACAGCTCTGACAGGGCAAGAGACCCAGTACTTC.

V usage is TRBV12-3 or TRBV12-4 and J usage is TRBJ2-7; no definite D call. CDR3 size: 15 residues. V gave up 6 bases and J gave up 6 bases, with 21 bases separating them. In nucleotides, the CDR3 is TGTGCCAGCAGCTCCTCCGGTTGGGCCACCGGCGAGCAGTACTTC. It codes for CASSSSGWATGEQYF.